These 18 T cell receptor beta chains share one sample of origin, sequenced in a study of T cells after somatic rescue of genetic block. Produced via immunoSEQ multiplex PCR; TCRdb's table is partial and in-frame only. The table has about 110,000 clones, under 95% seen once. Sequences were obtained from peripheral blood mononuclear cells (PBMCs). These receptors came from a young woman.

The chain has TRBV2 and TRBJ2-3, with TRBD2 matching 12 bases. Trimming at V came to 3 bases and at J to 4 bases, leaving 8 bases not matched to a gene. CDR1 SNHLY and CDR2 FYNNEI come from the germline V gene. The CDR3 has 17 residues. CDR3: CASSDAASGGEADTQYF. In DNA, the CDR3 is TGTGCCAGCAGTGATGCGGCTAGCGGGGGGGAGGCAGATACGCAGTATTTT.

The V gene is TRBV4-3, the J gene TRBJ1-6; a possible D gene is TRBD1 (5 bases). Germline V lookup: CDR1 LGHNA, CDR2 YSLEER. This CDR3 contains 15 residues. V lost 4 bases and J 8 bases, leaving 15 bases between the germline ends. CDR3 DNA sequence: TGCGCCAGCAGCCGAACCTGGGACGGGGATTCACCCCTCCACTTT. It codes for CASSRTWDGDSPLHF.

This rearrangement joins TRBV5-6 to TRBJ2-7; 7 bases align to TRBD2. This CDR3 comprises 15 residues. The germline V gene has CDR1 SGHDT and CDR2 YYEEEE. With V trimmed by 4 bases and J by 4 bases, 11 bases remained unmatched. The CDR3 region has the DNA TGTGCCAGCAGCCTGGGCTGGGAGGGCCCGTACGAGCAGTACTTC. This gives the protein CASSLGWEGPYEQYF.

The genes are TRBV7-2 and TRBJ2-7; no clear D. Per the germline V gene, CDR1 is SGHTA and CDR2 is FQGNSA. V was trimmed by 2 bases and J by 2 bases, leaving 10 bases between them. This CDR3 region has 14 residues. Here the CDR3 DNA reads TGTGCCAGCAGCTTAATCCCGACCACCTACGAGCAGTACTTC. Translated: CASSLIPTTYEQYF.

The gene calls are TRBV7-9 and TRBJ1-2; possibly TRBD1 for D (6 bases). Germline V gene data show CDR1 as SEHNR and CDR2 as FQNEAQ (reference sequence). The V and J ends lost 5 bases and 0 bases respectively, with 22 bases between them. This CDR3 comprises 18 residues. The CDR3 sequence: CASSLQPTVQGPNYGYTF. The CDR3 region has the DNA TGTGCCAGCAGCCTCCAACCGACCGTACAGGGCCCTAACTATGGCTACACCTTC. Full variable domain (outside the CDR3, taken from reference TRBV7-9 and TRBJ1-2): DTGVSQNPRHKITKRGQNVTFRCDPISEHNRLYWYRQTLGQGPEFLTYFQNEAQLEKSRLLSDRFSAERPKGSFSTLEIQRTEQGDSAMYLCASSLQPTVQGPNYGYTFGSGTRLTVV.

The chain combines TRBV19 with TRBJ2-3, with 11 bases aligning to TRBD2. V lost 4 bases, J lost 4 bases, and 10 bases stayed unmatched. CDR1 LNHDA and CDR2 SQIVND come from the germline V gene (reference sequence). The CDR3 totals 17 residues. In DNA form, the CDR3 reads TGTGCCAGTAGTAGGGTCCTAGCGGGGGGCAGGGCAGATACGCAGTATTTT. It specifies CASSRVLAGGRADTQYF.

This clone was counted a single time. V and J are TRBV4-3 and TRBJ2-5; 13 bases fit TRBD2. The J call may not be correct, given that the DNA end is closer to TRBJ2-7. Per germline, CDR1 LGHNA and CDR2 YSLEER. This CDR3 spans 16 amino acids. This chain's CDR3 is CASSQGLAGGYDEQYF. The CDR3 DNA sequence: TGCGCCAGCAGCCAAGGACTAGCGGGGGGCTATGACGAGCAGTACTTC.

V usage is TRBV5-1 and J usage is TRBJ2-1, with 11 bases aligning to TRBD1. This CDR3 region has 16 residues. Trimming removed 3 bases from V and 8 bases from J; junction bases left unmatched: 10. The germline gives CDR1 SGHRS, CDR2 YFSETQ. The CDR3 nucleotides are TGCGCCAGCAGCTCCCTGGGACAGGGGGAAGTCGATGAGCAGTTCTTC. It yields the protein CASSSLGQGEVDEQFF. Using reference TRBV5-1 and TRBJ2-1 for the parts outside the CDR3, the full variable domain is KAGVTQTPRYLIKTRGQQVTLSCSPISGHRSVSWYQQTPGQGLQFLFEYFSETQRNKGNFPGRFSGRQFSNSRSEMNVSTLELGDSALYLCASSSLGQGEVDEQFFGPGTRLTVL.

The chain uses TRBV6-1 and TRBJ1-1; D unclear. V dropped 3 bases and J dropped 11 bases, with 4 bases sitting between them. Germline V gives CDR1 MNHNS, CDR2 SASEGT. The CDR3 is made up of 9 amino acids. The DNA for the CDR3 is TGTGCCAGCAGTGAGCCGGCTTTCTTT. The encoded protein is CASSEPAFF.

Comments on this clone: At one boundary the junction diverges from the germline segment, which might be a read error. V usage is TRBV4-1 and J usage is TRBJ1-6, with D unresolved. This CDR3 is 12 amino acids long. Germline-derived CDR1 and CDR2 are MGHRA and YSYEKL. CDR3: CASSQSDSLLHF. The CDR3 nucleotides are TGCGCCAGCAGCCAGAGCGATTCACTCCTCCACTTT.

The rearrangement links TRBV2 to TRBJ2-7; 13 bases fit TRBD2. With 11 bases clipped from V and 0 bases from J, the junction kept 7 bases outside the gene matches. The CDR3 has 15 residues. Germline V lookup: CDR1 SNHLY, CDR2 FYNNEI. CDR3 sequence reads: CASRLAGGPSYEQYF. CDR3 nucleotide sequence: TGTGCCTCCCGACTAGCGGGGGGCCCCTCCTACGAGCAGTACTTC. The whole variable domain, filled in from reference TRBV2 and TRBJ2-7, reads EPEVTQTPSHQVTQMGQEVILRCVPISNHLYFYWYRQILGQKVEFLVSFYNNEISEKSEIFDDQFSVERPDGSNFTLKIRSTKLEDSAMYFCASRLAGGPSYEQYFGPGTRLTVT.

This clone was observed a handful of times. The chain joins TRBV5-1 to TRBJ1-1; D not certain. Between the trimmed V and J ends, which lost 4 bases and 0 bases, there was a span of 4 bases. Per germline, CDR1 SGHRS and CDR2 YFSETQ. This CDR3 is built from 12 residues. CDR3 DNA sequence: TGCGCCAGCAGCAAGATGAACACTGAAGCTTTCTTT. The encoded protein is CASSKMNTEAFF. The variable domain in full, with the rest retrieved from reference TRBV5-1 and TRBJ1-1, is KAGVTQTPRYLIKTRGQQVTLSCSPISGHRSVSWYQQTPGQGLQFLFEYFSETQRNKGNFPGRFSGRQFSNSRSEMNVSTLELGDSALYLCASSKMNTEAFFGQGTRLTVV.

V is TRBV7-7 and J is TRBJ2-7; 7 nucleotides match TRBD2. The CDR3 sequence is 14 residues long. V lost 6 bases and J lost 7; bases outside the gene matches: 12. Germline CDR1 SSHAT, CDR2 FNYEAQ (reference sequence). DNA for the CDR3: TGTGCCAGCAGTCCTACTAGCGACCCTCGGGAGCAGTACTTC. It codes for CASSPTSDPREQYF.

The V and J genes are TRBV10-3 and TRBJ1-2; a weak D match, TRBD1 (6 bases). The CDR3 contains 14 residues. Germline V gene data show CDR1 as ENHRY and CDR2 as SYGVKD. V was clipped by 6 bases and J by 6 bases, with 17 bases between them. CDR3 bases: TGTGCCATCAGCCTGGGACAAGAAGGGGATGGCTACACCTTC. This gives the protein CAISLGQEGDGYTF.

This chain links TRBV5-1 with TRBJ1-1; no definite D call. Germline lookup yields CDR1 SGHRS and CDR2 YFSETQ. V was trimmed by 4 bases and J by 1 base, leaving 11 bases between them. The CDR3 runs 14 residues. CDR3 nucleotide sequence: TGCGCCAGCAGCACCAGCCCACCGAACACTGAAGCTTTCTTT. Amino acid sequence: CASSTSPPNTEAFF.

The CDR3 is CASSNSGVGTDTQYF. The CDR3, as DNA: TGTGCCAGCAGCAATAGCGGGGTGGGTACAGATACGCAGTATTTT. The chain has TRBV7-3 and TRBJ2-3; the match to TRBD2 covers 8 bases. The V gene end was trimmed by 5 bases and the J gene end by 3 bases; junction bases not matched to a gene: 7. The V gene's germline CDR1 is SGHTA and CDR2 FQGTGA. This CDR3 comprises 15 residues.

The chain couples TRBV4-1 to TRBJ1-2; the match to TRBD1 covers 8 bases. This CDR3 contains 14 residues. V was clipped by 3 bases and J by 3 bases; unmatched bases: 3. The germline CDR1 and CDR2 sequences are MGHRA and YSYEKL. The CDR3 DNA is TGCGCCAGCAGCCAGGAGACAGGGGACTATGGCTACACCTTC. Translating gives CASSQETGDYGYTF.

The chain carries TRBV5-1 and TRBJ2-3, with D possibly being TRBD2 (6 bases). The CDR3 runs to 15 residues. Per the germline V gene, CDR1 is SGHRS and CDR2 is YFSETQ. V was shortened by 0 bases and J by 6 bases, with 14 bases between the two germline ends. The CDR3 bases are TGCGCCAGCAGCTTGGGGGACTCCCCAATTGATACGCAGTATTTT. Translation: CASSLGDSPIDTQYF.